The present TCR beta chain was sequenced within a study of OX40 agonist ivuxolimab in advanced cancers. Profiled with immunoSEQ multiplex PCR; TCRdb holds only in-frame clones, not every one. This table has fewer than 100,000 clones, more than 80% appearing once. The source was CD4+ or CD8+ T cells sorted from blood, collected in a trial of the OX40 agonist ivuxolimab. The TCR comes from an adult with an advanced solid tumor such as melanoma, head and neck, liver or kidney cancer.

As DNA, the CDR3 is TGTGCCAGCAGTTTGGCCGGGCGAAGGGGTGGAAACACCATATATTTT. This sequence encodes CASSLAGRRGGNTIYF. The rearrangement joins TRBV2 to TRBJ1-3; tentative D call: TRBD1 (5 bases). CDR3 length: 16 residues. Germline V gives CDR1 SNHLY, CDR2 FYNNEI. V was pared by 5 bases and J by 3 bases, with 17 bases between.